This TCR beta chain was recorded in a study of a mutant IDH1 vaccine in newly diagnosed glioma. A word on this clone: Its target is not known.

Repertoires were generated with immunoSEQ multiplex PCR, while TCRdb's copy carries only in-frame clones and drops some. Of tens of thousands of clones in the sample, about four fifths are singletons; the top ten hold around 6%. CDR3 size: 14 residues. Germline V gene sequence: CDR1 SQVTM, CDR2 ANQGSEA. Trimming took 5 bases from V and 4 from J; bases not matched to a gene: 6. Time point described: week 5, during vaccination. Alongside topical imiquimod, each dose of vaccine comprised 300 ug of mutant IDH1 20-mer peptide. Donors had new IDH1-mutant astrocytomas of WHO grade 3 or 4 (ATRX-lost). The sequence came from a man between 40 and 49 years old with glioma. The rearrangement uses TRBV29-1 and TRBJ2-7, with 12 positions matching TRBD2. The sequencing used PBMCs, collected from a glioma patient whose treatment included an IDH1 peptide vaccine. The CDR3 spells CSVLAGGPAYEQYF. In nucleotides, the CDR3 is TGCAGCGTTCTAGCGGGGGGGCCGGCGTACGAGCAGTACTTC.